Listed here are 5 T cell receptor beta chains from one sample, sequenced in a study of T cell responses to AZD1222 COVID-19 vaccine (dated by TCRdb to the early 2020s). What the time point label conveys for this sample: about 28 days (+/-7) after the second vaccine dose. According to the study, the label for this sample's treatment or condition signals: meningococcal conjugate vaccine given as trial control. The library was made by the immunoSEQ multiplex PCR assay. TCRdb limited this immuneACCESS table to in-frame rearrangements with V and J called. A share of clones is missing; checked studies link under half to unresolved V genes, and the rest is unexplained. The sample table records about 120,000 clones; 75% to 95% of these occur just once. The top ten clones comprise around 4.4% of the sample. Sequenced here: peripheral blood, sampled 28 days after the second dose of the MenACWY control vaccine. The origin of the receptors is an adult who received the MenACWY meningococcal vaccine as a control.

J is TRBJ2-3 and V is TRBV19; TRBD2 aligns across 10 bases. CDR1 LNHDA and CDR2 SQIVND come from the germline V gene (reference sequence). Losses at the gene ends were 3 bases for V and 9 bases for J; bases not matched to a gene: 12. CDR3 length: 16 amino acids. CDR3 sequence reads: CASSIPGLAGDGTQYF. In DNA form, the CDR3 reads TGTGCCAGTAGTATCCCCGGTCTAGCGGGAGATGGAACGCAGTATTTT. The full variable domain, with the rest looked up from reference TRBV19 and TRBJ2-3, is DGGITQSPKYLFRKEGQNVTLSCEQNLNHDAMYWYRQDPGQGLRLIYYSQIVNDFQKGDIAEGYSVSREKKESFPLTVTSAQKNPTAFYLCASSIPGLAGDGTQYFGPGTRLTVL.

The chain uses TRBV2 and TRBJ2-3; D perhaps matches TRBD1 (5 bases). The CDR3 length is 15 residues. The germline V gene has CDR1 SNHLY and CDR2 FYNNEI. The V gene lost 2 bases and the J gene lost 4 bases, with 13 bases spanning the gap. The CDR3 DNA is TGTGCCAGCAGTGAACCCCTAGGGGTGGCAGATACGCAGTATTTT. Its protein product is CASSEPLGVADTQYF.

The chain has TRBV7-8 and TRBJ2-3; D ambiguous. With 0 bases removed from V and 1 base from J, the gap between germline ends came to 8 bases. Germline V gene sequence: CDR1 SGHVS, CDR2 FQNEAQ. The CDR3 sequence is 15 residues long. DNA of the CDR3: TGTGCCAGCAGCTTAGCGAACTCCCGCACAGATACGCAGTATTTT. Translating it yields CASSLANSRTDTQYF.

The chain links TRBV27 to TRBJ1-5; D perhaps matches TRBD1 (5 bases). This CDR3 spans 15 amino acids. Germline values: CDR1 MNHEY, CDR2 SMNVEV (reference sequence). V dropped 3 bases and J dropped 3 bases, with 12 bases sitting between them. CDR3 nucleotides: TGTGCCAGCAGTTTTATGGCAGGGTCCAATCAGCCCCAGCATTTT. It encodes CASSFMAGSNQPQHF.

The V gene is TRBV14, the J gene TRBJ2-3; 8 bases are a match to TRBD1. Losses at the gene ends were 4 bases for V and 5 bases for J; bases not matched to a gene: 11. Germline V gives CDR1 SGHDN, CDR2 FVKESK. This CDR3 has 16 amino acids. CDR3 region: CASSPDRGRTIDTQYF. The CDR3 coding sequence is TGTGCCAGCAGCCCAGACAGGGGTAGGACCATAGATACGCAGTATTTT.